This entry is about one TCR beta chain. Antigen unknown. Findings and limits, study-wide: The TCR gene usage of tumor memory CD4+ T cells clustered together with blood and lymph node memory CD4+ cells and with lymph node naive CD4+ cells. Greatest tumor Treg TCR overlap was with tumor naive CD4+ cells.

The CDR3 extends over 13 amino acids. The V gene lost 6 bases and the J gene lost 5 bases, with 11 bases spanning the gap. CDR1 and CDR2 (germline): MDHEN, SYDVKM. Memory CD4+ cells were defined as CD4+CD45RO+CD25-. After constant-region reverse-primer amplification, full-length variable regions underwent semi-nested PCR with Nested Universal Primer A. TCRdb recomputed calls from the 5' RACE reads with MiXCR, one row per CDR3 protein. The data hold about 32,000 distinct CDR3 sequences, with roughly a quarter observed a single time. The chain links TRBV28 to TRBJ2-1, with unresolved D. The receptor was isolated from a female donor with breast cancer. The sequenced material came from memory CD4+ T cells sorted from blood. Subset specified: memory CD4+ T cells, CD4+CD45RO+CD25-. As DNA, the CDR3 is TGTGCCAGCAGAAACGGACGGGACAATGAGCAGTTCTTC. Translated: CASRNGRDNEQFF.